A single sample gave rise to the 10 T cell receptor beta chains below, sequenced in a study of technical replicates of blood from a handful of donors. TCRdb keeps only in-frame clones here, not all; method: immunoSEQ multiplex PCR. The sample includes roughly 80,000 clones, around 94% of them seen just once. Sequencing used T cells isolated from PBMCs. The receptors were sampled from a human donor in good health.

The rearrangement uses TRBV9 and TRBJ2-5; perhaps TRBD2 as D (6 bases). The CDR3 totals 14 residues. Germline V lookup: CDR1 SGDLS, CDR2 YYNGEE. V was cut by 2 bases and J by 5 bases, with 13 bases left in between. CDR3 sequence (DNA): TGTGCCAGCAGCGTTGGGAAGGGGAGGGAGACCCAGTACTTC. This encodes CASSVGKGRETQYF.

The chain combines TRBV6-6 with TRBJ1-2, with a possible D match to TRBD1 (6 bases). CDR1 MNHNY and CDR2 SVGAGI come from the germline V gene (reference sequence). Trimming took 6 bases from V and 8 from J, leaving 13 bases between them. CDR3 length: 12 residues. The DNA for the CDR3 is TGTGCCAGCAGGCAACAGGGATACGGCTACACCTTC. It specifies CASRQQGYGYTF.

The V and J genes are TRBV27 and TRBJ2-1, with 7 nucleotides matching TRBD2. From germline, CDR1 is MNHEY and CDR2 SMNVEV (reference sequence). Trimming at V came to 2 bases and at J to 8 bases, leaving 12 bases not matched to a gene. The CDR3 is 16 amino acids. The CDR3: CASSLRLAEAGHEQFF. The DNA for the CDR3 is TGTGCCAGCAGTTTAAGGCTAGCGGAGGCTGGGCATGAGCAGTTCTTC.

This clone has just one count. This rearrangement joins TRBV19 to TRBJ2-1; unclear D gene. The CDR3 has 11 amino acids. Germline assignment: CDR1 LNHDA and CDR2 SQIVND (reference sequence). The germline V and J ends were trimmed by 9 bases and 6 bases, with 9 bases remaining between them. CDR3 DNA: TGTGCCAGCAAGACACGCAATGAGCAGTTCTTC. It yields the protein CASKTRNEQFF. Full variable domain (outside the CDR3, taken from reference TRBV19 and TRBJ2-1): DGGITQSPKYLFRKEGQNVTLSCEQNLNHDAMYWYRQDPGQGLRLIYYSQIVNDFQKGDIAEGYSVSREKKESFPLTVTSAQKNPTAFYLCASKTRNEQFFGPGTRLTVL.

The rearrangement uses TRBV5-1 and TRBJ2-3; D is unclear. This CDR3 contains 14 residues. V lost 4 bases to trimming and J lost 2 bases, with 11 bases between them. The germline CDR1 and CDR2 sequences are SGHRS and YFSETQ. The CDR3 spells CASSLGGDTDTQYF. Here the CDR3 DNA reads TGCGCCAGCAGCCTAGGTGGCGACACAGATACGCAGTATTTT.

A remark on this clone: This CDR3 is also generated by other DNA sequences in the sample. The chain carries TRBV19 and TRBJ2-5; 11 nucleotides agree with TRBD1. Germline loops: CDR1 LNHDA, CDR2 SQIVND (reference sequence). V lost 5 bases to trimming and J lost 5 bases; unmatched junction nucleotides: 4. The CDR3 is 14 residues long. CDR3 amino acids: CASSLDRGRETQYF. CDR3 bases: TGTGCCAGTAGTCTGGACAGGGGGCGGGAGACCCAGTACTTC.

This chain links TRBV10-3 with TRBJ2-1; the match to TRBD2 covers 16 bases. CDR1 and CDR2 (germline): ENHRY, SYGVKD. The J segment lost 7 bases and the V segment lost 4 bases, leaving 1 base of the junction unmatched. The CDR3 loop spans 15 amino acids. Here the CDR3 reads CAISVGLAGGNEQFF. In DNA, the CDR3 is TGTGCCATCAGTGTGGGACTAGCGGGGGGGAATGAGCAGTTCTTC.

In DNA form, the CDR3 reads TGTGCCAGCAGCTTAGAACGACAGGCTATGGGCTACACCTTC. Its translation: CASSLERQAMGYTF. The chain is built from TRBV7-8 and TRBJ1-2; D perhaps matches TRBD1 (6 bases). Trimming left V 1 base short and J 8 bases short, with 14 bases between. The CDR3 is made up of 14 amino acids. Looked up from germline, CDR1 is SGHVS and CDR2 is FQNEAQ.

The CDR3 region has the DNA TGTGCCAGCTCACCTCGGACAGGGAACACTGAAGCTTTCTTT. Translation: CASSPRTGNTEAFF. The V gene is TRBV18, the J gene TRBJ1-1; 7 bases map to TRBD1. CDR1 is KGHSH, CDR2 LQKENI, per germline. The J segment lost 1 base and the V segment lost 3 bases, leaving 2 bases of the junction unmatched. The CDR3 sequence is 14 residues long.

The table lists this clone with a count of one. This chain joins TRBV2 and TRBJ1-3; 7 nucleotides agree with TRBD1. V was clipped by 0 bases and J by 3 bases; unmatched bases: 8. The CDR3 is 17 residues long. Per germline, CDR1 SNHLY and CDR2 FYNNEI. CDR3 loop: CASSEAQWTGSGNTIYF. The CDR3 DNA follows: TGTGCCAGCAGTGAAGCGCAATGGACAGGCAGTGGAAACACCATATATTTT. The full variable domain, with the rest looked up from reference TRBV2 and TRBJ1-3, is EPEVTQTPSHQVTQMGQEVILRCVPISNHLYFYWYRQILGQKVEFLVSFYNNEISEKSEIFDDQFSVERPDGSNFTLKIRSTKLEDSAMYFCASSEAQWTGSGNTIYFGEGSWLTVV.